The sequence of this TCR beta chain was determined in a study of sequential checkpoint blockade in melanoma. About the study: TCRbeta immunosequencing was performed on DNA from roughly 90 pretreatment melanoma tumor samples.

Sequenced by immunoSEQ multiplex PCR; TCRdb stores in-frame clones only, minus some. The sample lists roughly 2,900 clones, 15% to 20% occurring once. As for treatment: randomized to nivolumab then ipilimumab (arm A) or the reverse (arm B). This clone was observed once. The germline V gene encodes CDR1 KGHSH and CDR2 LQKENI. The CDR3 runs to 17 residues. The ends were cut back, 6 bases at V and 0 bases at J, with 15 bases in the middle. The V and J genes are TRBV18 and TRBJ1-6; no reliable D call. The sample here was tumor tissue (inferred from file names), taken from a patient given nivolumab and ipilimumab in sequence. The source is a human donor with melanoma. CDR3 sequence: CASSRTRDSSYNSPLHF. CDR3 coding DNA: TGTGCCAGCTCCCGAACCCGAGATAGCTCCTATAATTCACCCCTCCACTTT. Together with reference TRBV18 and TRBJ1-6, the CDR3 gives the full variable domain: NAGVMQNPRHLVRRRGQEARLRCSPMKGHSHVYWYRQLPEEGLKFMVYLQKENIIDESGMPKERFSAEFPKEGPSILRIQQVVRGDSAAYFCASSRTRDSSYNSPLHFGNGTRLTVT.